These T cell receptor beta chains were read from a single sample in a study of cytotoxic CD8 clonotypes in ibrutinib-treated CLL. The repertoire was sequenced with immunoSEQ multiplex PCR; TCRdb's copy has only in-frame clones and lacks some. The sample holds about 140,000 clones, around 80% seen once. The input for sequencing was PBMCs, taken after 36 months of ibrutinib treatment. The receptors were gathered from a human donor with chronic lymphocytic leukemia. Each CDR3 is given with its conserved first and last residue. A D gene is named only where the DNA matches it firmly. Clone size is shown for a subset of rows, as once, few, many or a class of expanded clone.

>15|-|TRBV5-6|-|TRBJ2-1
CASSLIGPRYNEQFF
TGTGCCAGCAGCTTGATAGGCCCCCGTTACAATGAGCAGTTCTTC
>15|-|TRBV4-1|-|TRBJ1-2
CASSQDSRRNRGYTF
TGCGCCAGCAGCCAAGATAGCCGGAGGAATCGAGGCTACACCTTC
>15|-|TRBV12-5|TRBD1|TRBJ1-2
CASGLGGTGAYGYTF
TGTGCTAGTGGTTTGGGAGGGACAGGAGCCTATGGCTACACCTTC
>13|-|TRBV30|-|TRBJ2-5
CAWSTDEKETQYF
TGTGCCTGGAGTACCGACGAAAAAGAGACCCAGTACTTC
>14|-|TRBV5-1|TRBD1|TRBJ2-1
CASSLTGVNNEQFF
TGCGCCAGCAGCTTGACAGGGGTCAACAATGAGCAGTTCTTC
>16|-|TRBV21-1|-|TRBJ1-2
CASSKEQFISNYGYTF
TGTGCCAGCAGCAAAGAGCAGTTCATTTCTAACTATGGCTACACCTTC
>15|-|TRBV19|TRBD2|TRBJ2-1
CASRLGEGSYNEQFF
TGTGCCAGTAGGTTGGGGGAGGGGTCCTACAATGAGCAGTTCTTC
>14|-|TRBV6-4|-|TRBJ2-6
CASSEISGANVLTF
TGTGCCAGCAGTGAGATCTCTGGGGCCAACGTCCTGACTTTC
>13|-|TRBV5-1|-|TRBJ2-7
CASSTQQGNEQYF
TGCGCCAGCAGCACCCAACAGGGTAACGAGCAGTACTTC
>14|-|TRBV4-2|-|TRBJ1-1
CASSQEPLNTEAFF
TGTGCCAGCAGCCAAGAACCACTGAACACTGAAGCTTTCTTT
>13|once|TRBV30|-|TRBJ1-5
CAWSVQGVQPQHF
TGTGCCTGGAGTGTACAAGGGGTTCAGCCCCAGCATTTT
>15|-|TRBV9|-|TRBJ2-7
CASSEGHHSSYEQYF
TGTGCCAGCAGCGAGGGACACCATTCATCCTACGAGCAGTACTTC
>14|few|TRBV5-1|TRBD1|TRBJ1-1
CASSSTGVHTEAFF
TGCGCCAGCAGCAGTACAGGGGTCCACACTGAAGCTTTCTTT
>17|-|TRBV5-1|-|TRBJ2-3
CASKRPGPAGGTDTQYF
TGCGCCAGCAAAAGACCCGGCCCTGCAGGGGGGACAGATACGCAGTATTTT
>16|-|TRBV28|-|TRBJ1-2
CASSLFYRGRDYGYTF
TGTGCCAGCAGTTTGTTTTATCGGGGGCGCGACTATGGCTACACCTTC
>14|once|TRBV13|-|TRBJ1-1
CASSKWAYNTEAFF
TGTGCCAGCAGCAAATGGGCCTATAACACTGAAGCTTTCTTT
>15|-|TRBV16|-|TRBJ2-6
CASFFLGAGANVLTF
TGTGCCAGCTTTTTTCTGGGGGCTGGGGCCAACGTCCTGACTTTC
>10|-|TRBV7-9|-|TRBJ2-7
CASEGYEQYF
TGTGCCAGCGAGGGGTACGAGCAGTACTTC
>14|-|TRBV2|TRBD1|TRBJ1-5
CASSGLDRAQPQHF
TGTGCCAGCAGTGGGCTGGACAGGGCTCAGCCCCAGCATTTT
>17|-|TRBV28|TRBD1|TRBJ1-1
CASSFNYRGSYKTRAFF
TGTGCCAGCAGTTTTAATTACAGGGGTTCCTATAAGACAAGGGCTTTCTTT
>16|few|TRBV19|TRBD1|TRBJ1-5
CASSTPRAGGFQPQHF
TGTGCCAGTAGTACCCCTCGGGCAGGGGGCTTTCAGCCCCAGCATTTT
>14|-|TRBV6-5|TRBD2|TRBJ2-7
CAGRRTSGTYEQYF
TGTGCCGGCAGAAGGACTAGCGGGACTTACGAGCAGTACTTC
>16|few|TRBV11-1|-|TRBJ1-1
CASSPRQRGRGTEAFF
TGTGCCAGCAGCCCAAGACAGAGAGGTAGGGGGACTGAAGCTTTCTTT
>14|-|TRBV6-1|-|TRBJ2-2
CATQTVIPTGELFF
TGTGCCACCCAGACGGTAATCCCCACCGGGGAGCTGTTTTTT
>16|-|TRBV6-1|TRBD1|TRBJ2-7
CASSEAGGAGGLKQYF
TGTGCCAGCAGTGAAGCAGGGGGCGCAGGGGGTCTCAAGCAGTACTTC
>20|-|TRBV4-1|TRBD1|TRBJ1-5
CASSQVPHDRGIYSNQPQHF
TGCGCCAGCAGCCAAGTCCCCCACGACAGGGGAATCTATAGCAATCAGCCCCAGCATTTT
>14|-|TRBV13|-|TRBJ2-3
CASSLRGYTDTQYF
TGTGCCAGCAGCTTACGGGGTTACACAGATACGCAGTATTTT
>12|few|TRBV7-9|TRBD1|TRBJ2-7
CASSGTAYEQYF
TGTGCCAGCAGCGGGACAGCCTACGAGCAGTACTTC
>16|once|TRBV7-2|-|TRBJ2-7
CASSNPQGPPSYEQYF
TGTGCCAGCAGCAACCCCCAGGGGCCTCCCTCCTACGAGCAGTACTTC
>11|-|TRBV20-1|-|TRBJ1-2
CSILPNYGYTF
TGCAGTATACTACCTAACTATGGCTACACCTTC
>15|-|TRBV6-6|TRBD2|TRBJ2-7
CASSYWAGETYEQYF
TGTGCCAGCAGTTACTGGGCGGGAGAAACCTACGAGCAGTACTTC
>13|-|TRBV30|-|TRBJ1-5
CAWSVQPNQPQHF
TGTGCCTGGAGTGTTCAGCCCAATCAGCCCCAGCATTTT
>14|-|TRBV7-2|TRBD2|TRBJ2-7
CASSREGGPWEQYF
TGTGCCAGCAGCAGGGAGGGAGGGCCGTGGGAGCAGTACTTC
>15|-|TRBV11-2|-|TRBJ1-4
CASSSAGWKNEKLFF
TGTGCCAGCAGCTCCGCAGGGTGGAAGAATGAAAAACTGTTTTTT
>14|-|TRBV30|-|TRBJ2-2
CAWRQGTDTGELFF
TGTGCCTGGAGACAGGGTACGGACACCGGGGAGCTGTTTTTT
>17|-|TRBV25-1|TRBD2|TRBJ2-2
CASSVPSGFPGDGELFF
TGTGCCAGCAGTGTCCCTAGCGGGTTCCCCGGGGACGGGGAGCTGTTTTTT
>11|-|TRBV28|-|TRBJ2-7
CATRVSYEQYF
TGTGCCACTCGAGTCTCCTACGAGCAGTACTTC
>15|few|TRBV4-1|TRBD1|TRBJ1-5
CASSPRQGDNQPQHF
TGCGCCAGCAGCCCGAGACAGGGGGATAATCAGCCCCAGCATTTT
>15|once|TRBV5-1|TRBD2|TRBJ2-3
CASSLAGGSMDTQYF
TGCGCCAGCAGCTTGGCGGGGGGTAGCATGGATACGCAGTATTTT
>15|-|TRBV13|-|TRBJ1-3
CASSLSILSGNTIYF
TGTGCCAGCAGCCTATCTATATTATCTGGAAACACCATATATTTT
>15|-|TRBV2|TRBD1|TRBJ2-1
CASSEGQGRYNEQFF
TGTGCCAGCAGCGAAGGACAGGGTCGGTACAATGAGCAGTTCTTC
>20|-|TRBV7-6|TRBD1|TRBJ1-2
CASSLVEGQATFLANYGYTF
TGTGCCAGCAGCTTAGTTGAGGGACAGGCAACTTTCTTAGCTAACTATGGCTACACCTTC
>13|-|TRBV5-1|TRBD1|TRBJ1-2
CASSSTGTNGYTF
TGCGCCAGCAGCTCGACAGGGACTAATGGCTACACCTTC
>13|few|TRBV5-4|-|TRBJ1-2
CASSLGQDYGYTF
TGTGCCAGCAGCTTGGGACAGGACTATGGCTACACCTTC
>15|-|TRBV18|-|TRBJ1-1
CASLQGGTQGDEAFF
TGTGCCAGCTTACAAGGGGGGACACAAGGGGATGAAGCTTTCTTT
>15|-|TRBV6-1|TRBD1|TRBJ1-5
CASRRTGAHNQPQHF
TGTGCCAGCAGGAGGACAGGGGCCCACAATCAGCCCCAGCATTTT
>13|-|TRBV28|-|TRBJ1-2
CASSIGENYGYTF
TGTGCCAGCAGTATTGGGGAGAACTATGGCTACACCTTC
>14|-|TRBV11-3|TRBD2|TRBJ2-1
CASSPTSGSNEQFF
TGTGCCAGCAGCCCGACTAGCGGGAGCAATGAGCAGTTCTTC
>13|-|TRBV19|-|TRBJ2-3
CASSANRVDTQYF
TGTGCCAGTAGTGCTAACAGGGTAGATACGCAGTATTTT